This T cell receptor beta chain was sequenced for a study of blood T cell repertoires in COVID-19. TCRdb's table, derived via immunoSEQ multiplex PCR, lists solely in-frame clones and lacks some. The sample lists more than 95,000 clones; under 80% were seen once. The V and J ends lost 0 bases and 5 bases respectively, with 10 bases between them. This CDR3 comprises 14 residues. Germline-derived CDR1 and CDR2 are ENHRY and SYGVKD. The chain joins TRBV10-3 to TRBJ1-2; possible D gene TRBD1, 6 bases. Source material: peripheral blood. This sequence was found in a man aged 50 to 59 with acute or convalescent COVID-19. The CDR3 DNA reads TGTGCCATCAGTGAGTCGTTTCAGGGGTATGGCTACACCTTC. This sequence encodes CAISESFQGYGYTF.